Below are 14 T cell receptor beta chains sequenced from a single sample in a study of shared clonotypes between healthy human individuals. The repertoire was sequenced with immunoSEQ multiplex PCR; TCRdb's copy has only in-frame clones and lacks some. The sample has about 2 million clones, roughly 96% seen once. What was sequenced was naive CD4+ T cells sorted from blood. Specified subset: CD45RA+ positively selected. The origin of the receptors is a man aged 18 to 29 in good health.

On this clone: The same CDR3 arises from other DNA sequences in this sample as well. The chain couples TRBV28 to TRBJ1-2; TRBD1 agrees at 9 bases. Germline V gene data show CDR1 as MDHEN and CDR2 as SYDVKM. V was pared by 3 bases and J by 8 bases, with 4 bases of the junction left unmatched. The CDR3 loop spans 13 amino acids. The CDR3 DNA follows: TGTGCCAGCAGTTTGGGACAGGGTGGCGGCTACACCTTC. As protein: CASSLGQGGGYTF.

This clone was seen once. In the same sample, other DNA sequences code for this CDR3. The chain recombines TRBV6-1 with TRBJ2-5; 9 bases are shared with TRBD1. The CDR3 sequence is 13 residues long. The germline gives CDR1 MNHNS, CDR2 SASEGT. Unmatched junction bases numbered 3, after V lost 6 bases and J lost 4 bases. The CDR3 sequence is CASRQGAGETQYF. The CDR3, as DNA: TGTGCCAGCAGACAGGGGGCCGGAGAGACCCAGTACTTC.

The CDR3 here is CAIRADTNYGYTF. The CDR3, as DNA: TGTGCCATCCGAGCCGACACTAACTATGGCTACACCTTC. The chain employs TRBV10-3 and TRBJ1-2; D unresolved. Deletions cut 8 bases from V and 0 bases from J, with 10 bases between. The CDR3 length is 13 residues. Germline values: CDR1 ENHRY, CDR2 SYGVKD.

This clone was observed a few times. The V gene is TRBV5-6, the J gene TRBJ2-3, with D unresolved. Trimming shortened V by 1 base and J by 5 bases, and 14 bases separated the two germline ends. Germline V gene data show CDR1 as SGHDT and CDR2 as YYEEEE. The CDR3 has 15 residues. The CDR3: CASSLPSYEEDTQYF. The DNA of the CDR3 is TGTGCCAGCAGCTTGCCGTCTTACGAGGAAGATACGCAGTATTTT.

The J gene is TRBJ1-2, the V gene TRBV11-2; D remains unclear. Germline V gives CDR1 SGHAT, CDR2 FQNNGV. V lost 0 bases and J lost 10, with 12 bases in between. The CDR3 is 13 residues long. The CDR3 spells CASSLDARRIYTF. The CDR3 coding sequence is TGTGCCAGCAGCTTAGATGCGAGACGTATCTACACCTTC.

As concerns this clone: The sample carries other DNA sequences with the same CDR3. The V and J genes are TRBV19 and TRBJ1-1; D is ambiguous. CDR3 length: 14 amino acids. In germline, CDR1 is LNHDA, CDR2 SQIVND (reference sequence). Trimming left V 3 bases short and J 1 base short, with 9 bases between. This chain's CDR3 is CASSIGPENTEAFF. CDR3 bases: TGTGCCAGTAGTATTGGGCCGGAGAACACTGAAGCTTTCTTT.

This chain uses TRBV7-8 with TRBJ2-1; 14 nucleotides match TRBD2. Germline V gives CDR1 SGHVS, CDR2 FQNEAQ. V lost 4 bases, J lost 6 bases, and 5 bases stayed unmatched. The CDR3 is 16 amino acids. CDR3 sequence: CASSSGTSGRSNEQFF. The CDR3 DNA reads TGTGCCAGCAGCTCCGGGACTAGCGGGAGAAGCAATGAGCAGTTCTTC. The full variable domain, in which reference TRBV7-8 and TRBJ2-1 provide the parts outside the CDR3, is GAGVSQSPRYKVAKRGQDVALRCDPISGHVSLFWYQQALGQGPEFLTYFQNEAQLDKSGLPSDRFFAERPEGSVSTLKIQRTQQEDSAVYLCASSSGTSGRSNEQFFGPGTRLTVL.

This rearrangement joins TRBV10-2 to TRBJ2-7, with TRBD1 matching 11 bases. This CDR3 contains 14 residues. Losses at the gene ends were 8 bases for V and 3 bases for J; bases not matched to a gene: 6. Germline CDR1 reads WSHSY; CDR2 reads SAAADI. Here the CDR3 reads CASRTGTGGYEQYF. DNA for the CDR3: TGCGCCAGCCGCACCGGGACAGGGGGCTACGAGCAGTACTTC.

This clone was recorded only once. V usage is TRBV4-3 and J usage is TRBJ2-5; tentatively, D is TRBD2 (6 bases). This CDR3 has 16 amino acids. The V end lost 0 bases, the J end lost 2 bases, and 13 bases lay between the germline ends. CDR1 is LGHNA and CDR2 is YSLEER in the germline V gene. The CDR3 nucleotides are TGCGCCAGCAGCCAAGATTATATAGCGGAACAAGAGACCCAGTACTTC. This encodes CASSQDYIAEQETQYF.

This chain connects TRBV5-1 to TRBJ2-7; a weak D match, TRBD1 (7 bases). CDR1 is SGHRS, CDR2 YFSETQ, per germline. This CDR3 is 16 amino acids long. Trimming stripped 2 bases from V and 3 bases from J, with 18 bases between. CDR3 nucleotides: TGCGCCAGCAGCTTAGGGGGCACTAGCCCCGACTACGAGCAGTACTTC. This codes for CASSLGGTSPDYEQYF.

The J gene is TRBJ2-5, the V gene TRBV20-1, with no clear D. Trimming took 5 bases from V and 9 from J, leaving 10 bases between them. The germline CDR1 and CDR2 sequences are DFQATT and SNEGSKA (reference sequence). This CDR3 is 10 amino acids long. CDR3 coding DNA: TGCAGTGCTGAATCTGGGGCCCAGTACTTC. This codes for CSAESGAQYF.

This rearrangement joins TRBV7-2 to TRBJ1-1; perhaps TRBD1 as D (5 bases). The CDR3 spans 13 residues. Germline V gene lookup returns CDR1 SGHTA and CDR2 FQGNSA. V was pared by 5 bases and J by 9 bases, with 16 bases between. CDR3 bases: TGTGCCAGCAGCGATTGGGGGACCCGGAAAGCTTTCTTT. This codes for CASSDWGTRKAFF.

The chain combines TRBV19 with TRBJ2-5; D remains unclear. Near its end, the DNA agrees better with TRBJ2-7, so the J call may be wrong. This CDR3 is 10 amino acids long. Germline V gene sequence: CDR1 LNHDA, CDR2 SQIVND (reference sequence). The CDR3 is CAAACYEQYF. Written as DNA, the CDR3 is TGTGCCGCGGCCTGCTACGAGCAGTACTTC.

Comments on this clone: Its ends do not fully match the called genes, so a read error is possible. Written as DNA, the CDR3 is TGCAGTCCTAGGCGGGACAATGAGCAGTTCTTC. It translates to CSPRRDNEQFF. The V call is TRBV20-1, the J call TRBJ2-1, with a weak D call TRBD2 (5 bases). The CDR3 length is 11 residues. Germline CDR1 and CDR2: DFQATT and SNEGSKA (reference sequence).